What follows is one TCR beta chain and its context. This record belongs to a study of blood T cell repertoires in COVID-19. In the study overall: The United States, Italy and Spain provided the acute and convalescent COVID-19 samples. PBMCs, B-cell-depleted T cells, or T cells provided the cDNA or gDNA that made up the material.

The germline V gene has CDR1 MNHNS and CDR2 SASEGT. This CDR3 contains 19 residues. V trimming: 0 bases; J trimming: 2 bases; junction bases outside the gene matches: 10. Original methodology: Amplification of reference gene primers was used by the study to estimate nucleated cell counts. Measured with immunoSEQ multiplex PCR; TCRdb has only the in-frame clones, and not every one. For V, J and clone size, that table is used; D and trimming come from the DNA. The data contain around 140,000 clones, 75% to 90% of them seen just once; the ten biggest clones take up about 37%. The sequence came from a man between 45 and 60 years old who had recovered from COVID-19. This rearrangement joins TRBV6-1 to TRBJ2-2; 9 bases line up with TRBD1. Sequences were obtained from peripheral blood. Written as DNA, the CDR3 is TGTGCCAGCAGTGAAGCGCCCGGGACAGGGACCCTAAACACCGGGGAGCTGTTTTTT. Encoded protein: CASSEAPGTGTLNTGELFF.